The clone carrying this T cell receptor beta chain was detected a few times. Its specificity is unknown. Deletions cut 1 base from V and 1 base from J, with 14 bases between. Germline V gene lookup returns CDR1 GTSNPN and CDR2 SVGIG (reference sequence). The length of the CDR3 is 16 residues. General observations from the study: Tumor Tregs overlapped most with tumor, then blood, naive CD4+ cells.

Constant-region reverse primers amplified full-length variable regions, followed by semi-nested Nested Universal Primer A PCR. TCRdb called the 5' RACE reads again in MiXCR, with one record for every CDR3 protein. Of roughly 5,300 distinct CDR3 sequences listed, 36% were seen once; the top ten hold approximately 50%. The material sequenced was memory CD4+ T cells sorted from blood. Subset here: memory CD4+ T cells, CD4+CD45RO+CD25-. This clonotype was obtained from a female donor with breast cancer. This chain links TRBV30 with TRBJ1-5, with D uncertain. CDR3 residues: CAWSASGVWSNQPQHF. The CDR3 region has the DNA TGTGCCTGGAGTGCTTCCGGGGTTTGGAGCAATCAGCCCCAGCATTTT.